This TCR beta chain emerged from a study of blood T cell repertoires in COVID-19. Study-wide background: From the United States, Italy and Spain came samples of acute and convalescent COVID-19. T cells, B-cell-depleted T cells, or PBMCs supplied cDNA or gDNA.

Recruited during active infection, patients (from Seattle) were subsequently followed longitudinally. Source study methods: The authors estimated nucleated cell counts from reference gene primer amplification. Sequencing used immunoSEQ multiplex PCR; TCRdb keeps in-frame clones, though not all of them. That table gives V, J and clone size, and the DNA gave D and trimming. The repertoire holds 270,000 or so clones, with around 92% as singletons. Trimming removed 5 bases from V and 4 bases from J, with 17 bases in between. This CDR3 comprises 15 residues. CDR1 and CDR2 from the germline V gene are LNHDA and SQIVND (reference sequence).

Sequenced sample: peripheral blood. V is TRBV19 and J is TRBJ1-2; TRBD1 is a possible D gene (6 bases). This TCR came from a woman aged 25-40 years with COVID-19, enrolled during active disease. DNA for the CDR3: TGTGCCAGTAGTGTCAAATCCAGGGACACCTATGGCTACACCTTC. Its translation: CASSVKSRDTYGYTF.